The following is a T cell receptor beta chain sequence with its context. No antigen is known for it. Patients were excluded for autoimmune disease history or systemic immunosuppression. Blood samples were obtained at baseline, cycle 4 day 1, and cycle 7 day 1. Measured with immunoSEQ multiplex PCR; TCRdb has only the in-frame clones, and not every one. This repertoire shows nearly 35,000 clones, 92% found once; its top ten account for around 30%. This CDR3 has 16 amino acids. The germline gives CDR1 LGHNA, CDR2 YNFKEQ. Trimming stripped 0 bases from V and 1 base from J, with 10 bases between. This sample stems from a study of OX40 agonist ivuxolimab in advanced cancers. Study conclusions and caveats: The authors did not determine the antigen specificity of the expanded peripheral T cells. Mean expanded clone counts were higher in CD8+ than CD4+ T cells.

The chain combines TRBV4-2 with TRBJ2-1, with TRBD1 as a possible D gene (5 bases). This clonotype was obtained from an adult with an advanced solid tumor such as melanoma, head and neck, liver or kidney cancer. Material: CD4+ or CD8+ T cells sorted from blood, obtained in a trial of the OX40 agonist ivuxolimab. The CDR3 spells CASSQEAGYSYNEQFF. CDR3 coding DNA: TGTGCCAGCAGCCAAGAGGCAGGGTATTCCTACAATGAGCAGTTCTTC.